This T cell receptor (beta chain) came from a study of blood T cell repertoires in COVID-19. Germline CDR1 reads SSHAT; CDR2 reads FNYEAQ (reference sequence). The CDR3 runs to 14 residues. Only a few counts were recorded for this clone. One end of the junction varies from germline; a read error may be responsible. Libraries were prepared by immunoSEQ multiplex PCR; TCRdb keeps only in-frame clonotypes and omits some of them. The table includes over 150,000 clones, about 90% detected once. This chain links TRBV7-7 with TRBJ2-5, with D possibly being TRBD2 (6 bases). Sequencing used peripheral blood. The origin of this receptor is a man aged 70-80 years with active or convalescent COVID-19. The CDR3 nucleotides are TGTGCTAGCAGCTTAAGTGAACTAGCATGGACCCAGTACTTC. Its protein product is CASSLSELAWTQYF.